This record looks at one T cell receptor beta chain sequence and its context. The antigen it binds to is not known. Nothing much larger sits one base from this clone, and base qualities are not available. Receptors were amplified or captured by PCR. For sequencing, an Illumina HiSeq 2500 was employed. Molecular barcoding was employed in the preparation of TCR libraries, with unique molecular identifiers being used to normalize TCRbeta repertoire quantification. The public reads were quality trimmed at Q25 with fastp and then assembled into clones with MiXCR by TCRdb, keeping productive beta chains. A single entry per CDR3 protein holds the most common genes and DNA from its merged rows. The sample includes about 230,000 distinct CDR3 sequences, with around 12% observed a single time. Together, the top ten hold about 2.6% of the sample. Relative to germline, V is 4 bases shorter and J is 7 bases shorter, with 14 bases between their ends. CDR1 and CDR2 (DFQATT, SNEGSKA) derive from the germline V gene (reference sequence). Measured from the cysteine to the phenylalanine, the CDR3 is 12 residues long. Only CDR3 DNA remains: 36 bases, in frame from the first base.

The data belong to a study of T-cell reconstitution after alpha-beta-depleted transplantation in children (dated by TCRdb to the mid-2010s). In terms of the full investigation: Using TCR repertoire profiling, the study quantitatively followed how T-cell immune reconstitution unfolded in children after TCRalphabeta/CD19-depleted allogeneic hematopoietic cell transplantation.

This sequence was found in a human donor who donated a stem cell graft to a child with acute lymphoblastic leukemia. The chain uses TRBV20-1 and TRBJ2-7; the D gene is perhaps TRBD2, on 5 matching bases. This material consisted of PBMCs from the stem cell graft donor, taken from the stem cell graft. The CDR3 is CSAKEGVAEQYF. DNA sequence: TGCAGTGCTAAAGAGGGAGTAGCGGAGCAGTACTTC.